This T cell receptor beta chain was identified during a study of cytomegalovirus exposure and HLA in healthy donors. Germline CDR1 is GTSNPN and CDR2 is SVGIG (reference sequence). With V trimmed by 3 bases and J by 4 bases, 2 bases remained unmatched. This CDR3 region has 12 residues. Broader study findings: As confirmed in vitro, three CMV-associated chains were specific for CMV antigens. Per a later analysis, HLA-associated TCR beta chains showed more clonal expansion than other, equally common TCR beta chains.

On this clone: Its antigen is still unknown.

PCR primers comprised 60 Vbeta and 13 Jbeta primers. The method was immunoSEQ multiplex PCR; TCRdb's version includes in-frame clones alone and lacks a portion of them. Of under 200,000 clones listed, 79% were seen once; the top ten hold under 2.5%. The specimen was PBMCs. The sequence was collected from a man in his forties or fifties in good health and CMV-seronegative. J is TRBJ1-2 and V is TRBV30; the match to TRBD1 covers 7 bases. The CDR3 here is CAWSRDSYGYTF. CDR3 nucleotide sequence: TGTGCCTGGAGCCGGGACAGCTATGGCTACACCTTC.